Following are 27 T cell receptor beta chains from one sample sequenced in a study of somatic mutations in cytotoxic T cells in rheumatoid arthritis. Method: immunoSEQ multiplex PCR; TCRdb's copy keeps in-frame clones and lacks some. Of 10,000 to 15,000 clones listed, more than 65% are singletons. The sample comprised CD8+ T cells sorted from blood. These receptors were collected from an adult with rheumatoid arthritis.

By share, this clone counts as medium-sized. The chain couples TRBV4-2 to TRBJ2-5; 15 nucleotides line up with TRBD2. V trimming: 1 base; J trimming: 3 bases; junction bases outside the gene matches: 0. This CDR3 is 16 amino acids long. CDR1 is LGHNA and CDR2 is YNFKEQ in the germline V gene. This CDR3 is CASSQGTSGREETQYF. Here the CDR3 DNA reads TGTGCCAGCAGCCAAGGGACTAGCGGGAGGGAAGAGACCCAGTACTTC.

V gene TRBV12-5 combines with J gene TRBJ2-1, with 8 bases aligning to TRBD2. The V gene's germline CDR1 is LGHNT and CDR2 FRNRAP. The CDR3 spans 16 residues. V was clipped by 5 bases and J by 4 bases; unmatched bases: 10. The CDR3 loop reads CASGDRPGLDYNEQFF. The DNA for the CDR3 is TGTGCTAGTGGTGACCGGCCGGGACTAGATTACAATGAGCAGTTCTTC.

DNA for the CDR3: TGTGCCAGCAGCGTAGTGGGACTAGCGGGCGCTGACGGGACCCAGTACTTC. Translating gives CASSVVGLAGADGTQYF. The chain has TRBV9 and TRBJ2-5; TRBD2 matches at 12 bases. The CDR3 has 17 residues. The germline V gene has CDR1 SGDLS and CDR2 YYNGEE. V shed 0 bases and J 7 bases; nucleotides not matched to a gene: 10.

The chain uses TRBV6-5 and TRBJ2-7; tentatively, D is TRBD1 (6 bases). Trimming stripped 6 bases from V and 0 bases from J, with 15 bases between. The germline CDR1 and CDR2 sequences are MNHEY and SVGAGI. The length of the CDR3 is 15 residues. The CDR3 nucleotides are TGTGCCAGCAGCTTGACAGGCCTCACCTCCTACGAGCAGTACTTC. This encodes CASSLTGLTSYEQYF.

This clone appeared a few times. The chain carries TRBV6-1 and TRBJ1-6, with 7 bases that match TRBD1. V shed 4 bases and J 4 bases; nucleotides not matched to a gene: 10. CDR3 size: 17 residues. Looked up from germline, CDR1 is MNHNS and CDR2 is SASEGT. This CDR3 reads CASSGGQEETYNSPLHF. CDR3 bases: TGTGCCAGCAGTGGAGGACAGGAAGAGACTTATAATTCACCCCTCCACTTT.

J is TRBJ2-1 and V is TRBV27; tentatively, D is TRBD2 (5 bases). Germline V CDR1 and CDR2: MNHEY, SMNVEV (reference sequence). The CDR3 loop spans 15 amino acids. The V end was cut by 7 bases, the J end by 0 bases, with 13 bases between. The CDR3: CASNTGVSSYNEQFF. DNA for the CDR3: TGTGCCAGCAATACCGGGGTGAGCTCCTACAATGAGCAGTTCTTC.

The chain carries TRBV9 and TRBJ2-7; the match to TRBD2 covers 8 bases. Germline V gives CDR1 SGDLS, CDR2 YYNGEE. J lost 6 bases, V lost 0 bases, and 5 bases had no gene match. The CDR3 sequence is 14 residues long. CDR3 nucleotides: TGTGCCAGCAGCGTAGAAGCGGGAGACGTCGAGCAGTACTTC. Translation gives CASSVEAGDVEQYF.

This chain connects TRBV10-3 to TRBJ2-1; D is perhaps TRBD1 (5 bases). Per the germline V gene, CDR1 is ENHRY and CDR2 is SYGVKD. V was cut by 6 bases and J by 1 base, with 13 bases left in between. CDR3 size: 15 residues. Here the CDR3 DNA reads TGTGCCATCAGGAATACAGGTGAATCCTACAATGAGCAGTTCTTC. This sequence encodes CAIRNTGESYNEQFF.

The rearrangement joins TRBV13 to TRBJ2-7; maybe TRBD2 (5 bases). CDR3 size: 15 residues. V was shortened by 0 bases and J by 2 bases, with 11 bases between the two germline ends. The germline gives CDR1 PRHDT, CDR2 FYEKMQ (reference sequence). As DNA, the CDR3 is TGTGCCAGCAGCTTAGGCATAGCGCCCACCTACGAGCAGTACTTC. Encoded protein: CASSLGIAPTYEQYF. The whole variable domain, remainder taken from reference TRBV13 and TRBJ2-7, is AAGVIQSPRHLIKEKRETATLKCYPIPRHDTVYWYQQGPGQDPQFLISFYEKMQSDKGSIPDRFSAQQFSDYHSELNMSSLELGDSALYFCASSLGIAPTYEQYFGPGTRLTVT.

The chain carries TRBV11-2 and TRBJ1-6, with 10 bases aligning to TRBD1. The germline V gene encodes CDR1 SGHAT and CDR2 FQNNGV. CDR3 size: 17 residues. J lost 6 bases, V lost 1 base, and 6 bases had no gene match. Written as DNA, the CDR3 is TGTGCCAGCAGCTTAGGGTACGGGACAGGGGTTAATTCACCCCTCCACTTT. This sequence encodes CASSLGYGTGVNSPLHF.

This clone was seen a few times. The chain uses TRBV27 and TRBJ2-2, with D maybe TRBD1 (5 bases). CDR1 MNHEY and CDR2 SMNVEV come from the germline V gene (reference sequence). The CDR3 runs to 14 residues. Trimming took 0 bases from V and 5 from J, leaving 7 bases between them. In nucleotides, the CDR3 is TGTGCCAGCAGTTTATCAGGGGATACCGGGGAGCTGTTTTTT. Its translation is CASSLSGDTGELFF.

V and J are TRBV7-9 and TRBJ2-7, with 7 nucleotides matching TRBD1. The germline CDR1 and CDR2 sequences are SEHNR and FQNEAQ (reference sequence). CDR3 length equals 15 residues. With V trimmed by 4 bases and J by 6 bases, 12 bases remained unmatched. The DNA for the CDR3 is TGTGCCAGCAGCTGGATGGACAGGCCGGTGAGCGAGCAGTACTTC. Translating it yields CASSWMDRPVSEQYF. The entire variable domain, with the rest obtained from reference TRBV7-9 and TRBJ2-7, is as follows: DTGVSQNPRHKITKRGQNVTFRCDPISEHNRLYWYRQTLGQGPEFLTYFQNEAQLEKSRLLSDRFSAERPKGSFSTLEIQRTEQGDSAMYLCASSWMDRPVSEQYFGPGTRLTVT.

V is TRBV11-2 and J is TRBJ2-3; 14 bases fit TRBD2. CDR1 and CDR2 (germline): SGHAT, FQNNGV. CDR3 length equals 17 residues. V gave up 5 bases and J gave up 4 bases; unmatched junction bases: 8. CDR3: CASSAPGLAGVSDTQYF. Here the CDR3 DNA reads TGTGCCAGCAGCGCTCCGGGACTAGCGGGAGTATCAGATACGCAGTATTTT.

J is TRBJ2-7 and V is TRBV7-6; maybe TRBD2 (5 bases). The CDR3 covers 17 residues. Trimming pared 5 bases from V and 0 bases from J, leaving 20 bases between. Germline values: CDR1 SGHVS, CDR2 FNYEAQ. CDR3 in DNA: TGTGCCAGCAGCCCAAGCGGCCGCCCCGATAGCTCCTACGAGCAGTACTTC. Protein product: CASSPSGRPDSSYEQYF.

The V gene is TRBV19, the J gene TRBJ1-5, with D uncertain. Germline assignment: CDR1 LNHDA and CDR2 SQIVND (reference sequence). The length of the CDR3 is 14 residues. V gave up 7 bases and J gave up 2 bases, with 12 bases separating them. CDR3 sequence (DNA): TGTGCCAGTACCCCGACTGTAGGCAATCAGCCCCAGCATTTT. The encoded protein is CASTPTVGNQPQHF.

This clone turned up a few times. V and J are TRBV28 and TRBJ2-5; D unclear. The CDR3 has 17 residues. Germline-derived CDR1 and CDR2 are MDHEN and SYDVKM. V was pared by 4 bases and J by 3 bases, with 21 bases between. The CDR3 spells CASSSRLTNAQEETQYF. CDR3 in DNA: TGTGCCAGCAGTTCGCGACTCACGAACGCCCAGGAAGAGACCCAGTACTTC.

The table lists this clone with a few counts. The genes are TRBV7-3 and TRBJ2-1; maybe TRBD1 (5 bases). CDR1 and CDR2 (germline): SGHTA, FQGTGA. V lost 5 bases and J lost 7, with 12 bases in between. The CDR3 extends over 13 amino acids. The CDR3 here is CASSIQGENEQFF. CDR3 nucleotide sequence: TGTGCCAGCAGCATCCAGGGTGAGAATGAGCAGTTCTTC.

The V and J genes are TRBV7-9 and TRBJ2-3; TRBD1 aligns across 8 bases. The CDR3 has 14 residues. Germline V gives CDR1 SEHNR, CDR2 FQNEAQ (reference sequence). The V and J ends lost 5 bases and 4 bases, in that order; junction bases with no gene match: 5. Here the CDR3 DNA reads TGTGCCAGCAGCCTAAGGACAGGGCCAGATACGCAGTATTTT. It is translated as CASSLRTGPDTQYF.

V gene TRBV11-2 combines with J gene TRBJ2-3; TRBD2 matches at 10 bases. V trimming: 5 bases; J trimming: 3 bases; junction bases outside the gene matches: 14. The CDR3 runs 18 residues. Germline loops: CDR1 SGHAT, CDR2 FQNNGV. This chain's CDR3 is CASSGTTQTSGWTDTQYF. The CDR3, as DNA: TGTGCCAGCAGCGGTACGACTCAGACTAGCGGGTGGACAGATACGCAGTATTTT.

The rearrangement links TRBV19 to TRBJ2-7; either TRBD1 or TRBD2 may fit D (6 bases each). There are 14 residues in the CDR3. Looked up from germline, CDR1 is LNHDA and CDR2 is SQIVND (reference sequence). Trimming shortened V by 3 bases and J by 4 bases, and 13 bases separated the two germline ends. CDR3 region: CASSIGGSGYEQYF. The CDR3 DNA sequence: TGTGCCAGTAGTATCGGGGGCTCGGGATACGAGCAGTACTTC.

The chain links TRBV28 to TRBJ1-2; D gene ambiguous. The germline CDR1 and CDR2 sequences are MDHEN and SYDVKM. Between the trimmed V and J ends, which lost 2 bases and 4 bases, there was a span of 8 bases. This CDR3 has 13 amino acids. In nucleotides, the CDR3 is TGTGCCAGCAGTTTAAGCGGCTCCTATGGCTACACCTTC. It encodes CASSLSGSYGYTF.

J is TRBJ2-5 and V is TRBV28; no definite D call. The germline V gene encodes CDR1 MDHEN and CDR2 SYDVKM. V lost 3 bases, J lost 5 bases, and 1 base lay in between. CDR3 length equals 10 residues. In DNA, the CDR3 is TGTGCCAGCAGTTTGGAGACCCAGTACTTC. Amino acids: CASSLETQYF. Supplemented by reference TRBV28 and TRBJ2-5, the full variable domain reads DVKVTQSSRYLVKRTGEKVFLECVQDMDHENMFWYRQDPGLGLRLIYFSYDVKMKEKGDIPEGYSVSREKKERFSLILESASTNQTSMYLCASSLETQYFGPGTRLLVL.

This clone was seen more than once but under ten times. One end of the junction fails to match germline, which may point to a read error. V gene TRBV7-7 combines with J gene TRBJ2-2, with D possibly TRBD1 on 6 matching bases. The CDR3 sequence is 14 residues long. Germline V gene sequence: CDR1 SSHAT, CDR2 FNYEAQ (reference sequence). CDR3 nucleotide sequence: TGTGCTAGCAGCTTATACCAGGGGACCGGGGAGCTGTTTTTT. Translation gives CASSLYQGTGELFF.

This clone was seen a handful of times. The chain links TRBV10-2 to TRBJ1-2; TRBD1 might be the D (5 bases). The CDR3 has 17 amino acids. Trimming stripped 8 bases from V and 2 bases from J, with 24 bases between. Germline V gene lookup returns CDR1 WSHSY and CDR2 SAAADI. CDR3 nucleotides: TGCGCCAGCGGTCCCGATTTATTTGGAGGGGCAAACTATGGCTACACCTTC. Translation: CASGPDLFGGANYGYTF.

The gene calls are TRBV5-4 and TRBJ2-2, with D unresolved. The CDR3 is 14 residues long. The germline V and J ends were trimmed by 2 bases and 1 base, with 6 bases remaining between them. CDR1 is SGHNT and CDR2 is YYREEE in the germline V gene (reference sequence). This chain's CDR3 is CASSLWENTGELFF. The CDR3 coding sequence is TGTGCCAGCAGCTTATGGGAGAACACCGGGGAGCTGTTTTTT.

This chain uses TRBV29-1 with TRBJ2-1; D may correspond to TRBD1 or TRBD2 (5 bases each). Germline V gene sequence: CDR1 SQVTM, CDR2 ANQGSEA. The CDR3 covers 15 residues. The V gene lost 1 base and the J gene lost 0 bases, with 10 bases spanning the gap. The DNA of the CDR3 is TGCAGCGTTGAAGGTTTGGGGGTCTCCTACAATGAGCAGTTCTTC. Translating it yields CSVEGLGVSYNEQFF.

The gene calls are TRBV4-1 and TRBJ1-1, with a weak D call TRBD1 (5 bases). Germline CDR1 MGHRA, CDR2 YSYEKL. The CDR3 loop spans 15 amino acids. The V end was cut by 0 bases, the J end by 3 bases, with 11 bases between. CDR3 amino acids: CASSQEGLGDTEAFF. CDR3 sequence (DNA): TGCGCCAGCAGCCAAGAAGGCCTGGGGGACACTGAAGCTTTCTTT.